This is a list of T cell receptor beta chains from one sample in a study of cytomegalovirus exposure and HLA in healthy donors. Generated by immunoSEQ multiplex PCR, the TCRdb table keeps only in-frame clones and is missing some. The sample yields approximately 200,000 clones, 65% to 85% seen once. The source material was PBMCs. The origin of the receptors is a boy aged 2-9 years in good health and CMV-seronegative. CDR3s include the opening cysteine and the closing phenylalanine or tryptophan. D genes are given only for firm matches. Not every row has a clone size; where given, it reads once, few, many or a size class.

V gene: TRBV7-2; clone size: once; D gene: .; J gene: TRBJ2-3; CDR3 DNA: TGTGCCAGCAGCTTAGCGCCAGGGAGCACAGATACGCAGTATTTT; CDR3 protein: CASSLAPGSTDTQYF
V gene: TRBV29-1; clone size: .; D gene: TRBD1; J gene: TRBJ2-7; CDR3 DNA: TGCAGCGTTGCTGATGACAGGGCCTACGAGCAGTACTTC; CDR3 protein: CSVADDRAYEQYF
V gene: TRBV18; clone size: .; D gene: .; J gene: TRBJ2-2; CDR3 DNA: TGTGCCAGCTCGCCGGGACAAACGAACACCGGGGAGCTGTTTTTT; CDR3 protein: CASSPGQTNTGELFF
V gene: TRBV11-3; clone size: .; D gene: .; J gene: TRBJ2-1; CDR3 DNA: TGTGCCAGCAGCTTAGCCCTGGGGGGTCATAGCTCCTACAATGAGCAGTTCTTC; CDR3 protein: CASSLALGGHSSYNEQFF
V gene: TRBV11-2; clone size: .; D gene: .; J gene: TRBJ2-7; CDR3 DNA: TGTGCCAGCAGCTATCTAGCGTTAAGCTCCTACGAGCAGTACTTC; CDR3 protein: CASSYLALSSYEQYF
V gene: TRBV5-4; clone size: .; D gene: TRBD2; J gene: TRBJ2-7; CDR3 DNA: TGTGCCAGCAGCTTGGCTAGCGGGGTGGCTGGAGAGCAGTACTTC; CDR3 protein: CASSLASGVAGEQYF
V gene: TRBV7-2; clone size: .; D gene: .; J gene: TRBJ1-1; CDR3 DNA: TGTGCCAGCAGCTACCATCCGGGAGAAGCTTTCTTT; CDR3 protein: CASSYHPGEAFF
V gene: TRBV19; clone size: .; D gene: TRBD1; J gene: TRBJ1-3; CDR3 DNA: TGTGCCAGTAGCCGGAAACAGGGGTCCTCTGGAAACACCATATATTTT; CDR3 protein: CASSRKQGSSGNTIYF
V gene: TRBV9; clone size: .; D gene: TRBD2; J gene: TRBJ2-1; CDR3 DNA: TGTGCCAGCAGCGAAAGCGGGAGCTCCTACAATGAGCAGTTCTTC; CDR3 protein: CASSESGSSYNEQFF
V gene: TRBV5-6; clone size: .; D gene: .; J gene: TRBJ1-2; CDR3 DNA: TGTGCCAGCAGCGGGGCAGGCGGACCCACCTATGGCTACACCTTC; CDR3 protein: CASSGAGGPTYGYTF
V gene: TRBV30; clone size: .; D gene: TRBD2; J gene: TRBJ2-3; CDR3 DNA: TGTGCCTGGAGTGCTAGCGGTGATACGCAGTATTTT; CDR3 protein: CAWSASGDTQYF